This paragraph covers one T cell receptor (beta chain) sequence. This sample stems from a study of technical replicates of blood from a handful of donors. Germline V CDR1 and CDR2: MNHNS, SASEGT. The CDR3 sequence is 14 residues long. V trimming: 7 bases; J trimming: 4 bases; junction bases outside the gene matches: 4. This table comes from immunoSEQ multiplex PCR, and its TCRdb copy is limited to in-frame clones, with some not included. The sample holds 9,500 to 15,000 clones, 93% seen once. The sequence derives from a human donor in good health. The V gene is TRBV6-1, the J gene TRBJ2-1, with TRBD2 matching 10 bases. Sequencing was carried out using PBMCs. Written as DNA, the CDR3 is TGTGCCAGCACCAAACTAGCGGGGTACAATGAGCAGTTCTTC. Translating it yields CASTKLAGYNEQFF.